What follows are 18 T cell receptor beta chains derived from one specimen sequenced in a study of T cell repertoires in cytomegalovirus infection. TCRdb re-derived calls from the reads in MiXCR, one entry per CDR3 protein. The sample has under 850,000 distinct CDR3 sequences, approximately 40% seen once; the top ten hold roughly 2.8%. Sequenced material: PBMCs. The source of these receptors is a human donor in good health (CMV status not recorded). Some clones in this sample may be carry-over from other donors' samples.

The rearrangement joins TRBV19 to TRBJ2-1; 7 bases align to TRBD1. The CDR3 has 15 residues. Looked up from germline, CDR1 is LNHDA and CDR2 is SQIVND (reference sequence). With V trimmed by 5 bases and J by 2 bases, 6 bases remained unmatched. CDR3 DNA: TGTGCCAGTAGTGTACAGGGGATCGCCTACAATGAGCAGTTCTTC. This sequence encodes CASSVQGIAYNEQFF.

V is TRBV7-9 and J is TRBJ1-1, with a possible D match to TRBD1 (6 bases). With 1 base removed from V and 4 bases from J, the gap between germline ends came to 10 bases. This CDR3 is built from 14 residues. CDR1 is SEHNR and CDR2 is FQNEAQ in the germline V gene (reference sequence). CDR3 amino acids: CASSLDQGSTEAFF. Written as DNA, the CDR3 is TGTGCCAGCAGCTTAGACCAGGGGAGCACTGAAGCTTTCTTT.

V gene TRBV28 combines with J gene TRBJ2-7; the D is unclear. V was shortened by 1 base and J by 6 bases, with 7 bases between the two germline ends. The CDR3 sequence is 12 residues long. Looked up from germline, CDR1 is MDHEN and CDR2 is SYDVKM. The CDR3 DNA reads as TGTGCCAGCAGTTTATCGCCCGCCGAGCAGTACTTC. Amino acids: CASSLSPAEQYF.

This clonotype has a count of ten or more. V gene TRBV7-6 combines with J gene TRBJ2-2; no clear D gene. The CDR3 has 15 amino acids. The V end lost 1 base, the J end lost 1 base, and 7 bases lay between the germline ends. CDR1 is SGHVS and CDR2 is FNYEAQ in the germline V gene. CDR3: CASSLGQLNTGELFF. CDR3 nucleotides: TGTGCCAGCAGCTTAGGCCAGCTGAACACCGGGGAGCTGTTTTTT. The variable domain in full, completed from reference TRBV7-6 and TRBJ2-2, reads GAGVSQSPRYKVTKRGQDVALRCDPISGHVSLYWYRQALGQGPEFLTYFNYEAQQDKSGLPNDRFSAERPEGSISTLTIQRTEQRDSAMYRCASSLGQLNTGELFFGEGSRLTVL.

The gene calls are TRBV6-5 and TRBJ2-5; 8 nucleotides line up with TRBD2. The ends lost 7 bases at V and 1 base at J; junction bases unmatched: 11. The V gene's germline CDR1 is MNHEY and CDR2 SVGAGI. The CDR3 loop spans 16 amino acids. The CDR3 DNA reads as TGTGCCAGCACCGCGGGGGGAGGGGAGGCCCAAGAGACCCAGTACTTC. Translated: CASTAGGGEAQETQYF.

This chain uses TRBV6-1 with TRBJ1-2; the match to TRBD1 covers 8 bases. The J segment lost 1 base and the V segment lost 8 bases, leaving 6 bases of the junction unmatched. Germline V gene sequence: CDR1 MNHNS, CDR2 SASEGT. The CDR3 is 14 amino acids. DNA for the CDR3: TGTGCCAGCGGCAGGACAGGGCTTAACTATGGCTACACCTTC. This sequence encodes CASGRTGLNYGYTF.

Remarks on this clonotype: The germline gene is not matched at one end of the junction; a read error may be the cause. The chain recombines TRBV4-1 with TRBJ2-3; TRBD2 matches at 11 bases. The V gene's germline CDR1 is MGHRA and CDR2 YSYEKL. This CDR3 has 15 amino acids. The CDR3: CASSQGLAEGNTQYF. In nucleotides, the CDR3 is TGTGCCAGCAGCCAGGGACTAGCGGAGGGAAATACGCAGTATTTT.

This clonotype was detected only a few times. The chain combines TRBV7-9 with TRBJ1-2; no clear D. Germline CDR1 is SEHNR and CDR2 is FQNEAQ (reference sequence). V lost 5 bases and J lost 7, with 14 bases in between. The CDR3 runs to 13 residues. CDR3 DNA: TGTGCCAGCAGCCGGACGTTAGTTTCTGGCTACACCTTC. This encodes CASSRTLVSGYTF.

There are a few counts of this clonotype. V is TRBV20-1 and J is TRBJ2-1; 8 nucleotides line up with TRBD2. Germline trimming cut 5 bases from V and 6 bases from J; bases unmatched to any gene: 6. CDR1 DFQATT and CDR2 SNEGSKA come from the germline V gene (reference sequence). CDR3 length equals 13 residues. The CDR3 coding sequence is TGCAGTGCTCTAATCGGGGGGGCCAATGAGCAGTTCTTC. It specifies CSALIGGANEQFF.

In its sample, this clonotype was seen a few times. This chain links TRBV5-1 with TRBJ1-1; D not resolved. The germline CDR1 and CDR2 sequences are SGHRS and YFSETQ. This CDR3 contains 17 residues. V lost 4 bases to trimming and J lost 2 bases, with 21 bases between them. CDR3 nucleotide sequence: TGCGCCAGCAGCCCCCTTGTGACCCCGACTACTAACACTGAAGCTTTCTTT. Amino acids: CASSPLVTPTTNTEAFF. The full variable domain, its missing parts supplied by reference TRBV5-1 and TRBJ1-1, is KAGVTQTPRYLIKTRGQQVTLSCSPISGHRSVSWYQQTPGQGLQFLFEYFSETQRNKGNFPGRFSGRQFSNSRSEMNVSTLELGDSALYLCASSPLVTPTTNTEAFFGQGTRLTVV.

V is TRBV7-2 and J is TRBJ2-7; D unclear. The CDR3 sequence is 14 residues long. The germline V gene has CDR1 SGHTA and CDR2 FQGNSA. The V gene lost 5 bases and the J gene lost 2 bases, with 13 bases spanning the gap. The DNA of the CDR3 is TGTGCCAGCAGCGCCCGAACGGTTCCCTACGAGCAGTACTTC. Protein: CASSARTVPYEQYF.

Only a few counts were recorded for this clonotype. The J gene is TRBJ2-7, the V gene TRBV12-3 or TRBV12-4; 9 positions agree with TRBD1. CDR3 length: 14 residues. The V gene end was trimmed by 6 bases and the J gene end by 5 bases; junction bases not matched to a gene: 8. CDR3 residues: CASSTGQGDHEQYF. The CDR3 coding sequence is TGTGCCAGCAGCACGGGACAGGGAGACCACGAGCAGTACTTC.

Only a few counts were recorded for this clonotype. The chain is built from TRBV28 and TRBJ1-6, with D uncertain. Germline V gives CDR1 MDHEN, CDR2 SYDVKM. The CDR3 totals 16 residues. V lost 2 bases to trimming and J lost 0 bases, with 8 bases between them. As DNA, the CDR3 is TGTGCCAGCAGTTTAACCAGGAGCTCCTATAATTCACCCCTCCACTTT. Encoded protein: CASSLTRSSYNSPLHF.

In its sample, this clonotype was seen once. V usage is TRBV7-9 and J usage is TRBJ2-7, with 7 bases fitting TRBD2. The V segment lost 5 bases and the J segment 5 bases; nucleotides outside the gene matches: 15. The CDR3 contains 16 residues. The V gene's germline CDR1 is SEHNR and CDR2 FQNEAQ (reference sequence). CDR3 sequence: CASSPSGGRGLHEQYF. CDR3 DNA sequence: TGTGCCAGCAGCCCCTCGGGAGGCAGAGGGCTCCACGAGCAGTACTTC.

The chain is built from TRBV7-2 and TRBJ1-6; a possible D gene is TRBD1 (5 bases). V lost 5 bases to trimming and J lost 3 bases, with 11 bases between them. The length of the CDR3 is 15 residues. Germline V gene data show CDR1 as SGHTA and CDR2 as FQGNSA. CDR3 nucleotide sequence: TGTGCCAGCAGCCCGTCAGGGATCTATAATTCACCCCTCCACTTT. The encoded protein is CASSPSGIYNSPLHF.

J is TRBJ1-6 and V is TRBV20-1; no clear D. Trimming removed 6 bases from V and 0 bases from J, with 15 bases in between. CDR1 and CDR2 from the germline V gene are DFQATT and SNEGSKA (reference sequence). The CDR3 consists of 16 residues. CDR3 residues: CSAVGVGSSYNSPLHF. In DNA form, the CDR3 reads TGCAGTGCCGTAGGAGTGGGGAGCTCCTATAATTCACCCCTCCACTTT.

This chain links TRBV5-1 with TRBJ1-4; D is unresolved. The CDR3 consists of 16 residues. Germline lookup yields CDR1 SGHRS and CDR2 YFSETQ. The germline V and J ends were trimmed by 0 bases and 5 bases, with 14 bases remaining between them. The CDR3 region is CASSLVQSRKNEKLFF. CDR3 bases: TGCGCCAGCAGCTTGGTACAGTCGAGGAAAAATGAAAAACTGTTTTTT.

This clonotype was counted a few times. V gene TRBV6-1 combines with J gene TRBJ1-4, with D possibly matching TRBD1 (6 bases). Germline values: CDR1 MNHNS, CDR2 SASEGT. CDR3 length equals 17 residues. Deletions cut 5 bases from V and 7 bases from J, with 23 bases between. DNA of the CDR3: TGTGCCAGCAGTACCCGCGCCGGGGGCGCCTTAGGTGAAAAACTGTTTTTT. It translates to CASSTRAGGALGEKLFF.